This is a list of T cell receptor beta chains from one sample in a study of long-term antiretroviral therapy in people with HIV. Clones were sequenced by immunoSEQ multiplex PCR, and TCRdb holds only the in-frame ones, with some missing. The table includes about 21,000 clones, more than 65% detected once. Specimen: unsorted PBMCs, collected at the start of antiretroviral therapy. Receptors originate from a man aged 45-65 years with HIV. The CDR3 runs from the conserved cysteine through the conserved F or W. A D gene is named only where the DNA matches it firmly. The size entry is marked missing in some rows and otherwise reads once, few, many or a size class.

j_gene: TRBJ2-7; abundance: .; d_gene: .; v_gene: TRBV11-3; CDR3aa: CASSVPGHYEQYF; CDR3nt: TGTGCCAGCAGCGTACCGGGACACTACGAGCAGTACTTC
j_gene: TRBJ2-7; abundance: few; d_gene: .; v_gene: TRBV5-5; CDR3aa: CASSPDDYEQYF; CDR3nt: TGTGCCAGCAGCCCTGACGACTACGAGCAGTACTTC
j_gene: TRBJ2-1; abundance: .; d_gene: TRBD2; v_gene: TRBV29-1; CDR3aa: CSVVETSGGYEQFF; CDR3nt: TGCAGCGTTGTAGAGACTAGCGGGGGTTATGAGCAGTTCTTC
j_gene: TRBJ2-3; abundance: .; d_gene: .; v_gene: TRBV5-1; CDR3aa: CASSINPTSTDTQYF; CDR3nt: TGCGCCAGCAGCATCAATCCTACTAGCACAGATACGCAGTATTTT
j_gene: TRBJ1-2; abundance: .; d_gene: TRBD1; v_gene: TRBV19; CDR3aa: CASSNVGQGSDYGYTF; CDR3nt: TGTGCCAGTAGTAATGTGGGACAGGGGTCCGACTATGGCTACACCTTC
j_gene: TRBJ2-1; abundance: .; d_gene: .; v_gene: TRBV2; CDR3aa: CASSYPGNEQFF; CDR3nt: TGTGCCAGCAGTTACCCTGGGAATGAGCAGTTCTTC
j_gene: TRBJ2-5; abundance: .; d_gene: TRBD1; v_gene: TRBV5-4; CDR3aa: CASSLGRDRVIETQYF; CDR3nt: TGTGCCAGCAGCTTGGGGCGGGACAGGGTAATTGAGACCCAGTACTTC
j_gene: TRBJ2-5; abundance: .; d_gene: .; v_gene: TRBV2; CDR3aa: CASSLLEGKTQYF; CDR3nt: TGTGCCAGCAGCCTCTTGGAGGGAAAGACCCAGTACTTC
j_gene: TRBJ2-2; abundance: .; d_gene: TRBD1; v_gene: TRBV18; CDR3aa: CASSLSGQGTGELFF; CDR3nt: TGTGCCAGCTCACTTTCGGGACAGGGTACCGGGGAGCTGTTTTTT
j_gene: TRBJ2-7; abundance: once; d_gene: .; v_gene: TRBV6-1; CDR3aa: CASSEGVDVGEQYF; CDR3nt: TGTGCCAGCAGTGAAGGGGTGGACGTAGGGGAGCAGTACTTC